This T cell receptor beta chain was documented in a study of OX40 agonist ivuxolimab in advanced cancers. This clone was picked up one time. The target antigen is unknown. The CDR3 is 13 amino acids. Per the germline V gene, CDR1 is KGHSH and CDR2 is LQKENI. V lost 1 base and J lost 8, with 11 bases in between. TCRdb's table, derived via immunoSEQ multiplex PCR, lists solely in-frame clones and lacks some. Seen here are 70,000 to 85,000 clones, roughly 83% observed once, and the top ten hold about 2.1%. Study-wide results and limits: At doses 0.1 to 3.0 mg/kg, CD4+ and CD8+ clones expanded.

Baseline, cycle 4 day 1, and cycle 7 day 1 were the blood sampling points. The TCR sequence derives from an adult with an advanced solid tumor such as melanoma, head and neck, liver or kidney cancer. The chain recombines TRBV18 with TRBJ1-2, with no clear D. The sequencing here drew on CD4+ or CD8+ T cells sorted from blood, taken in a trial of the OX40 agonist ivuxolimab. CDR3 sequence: CASSPRASEGYTF. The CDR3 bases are TGTGCCAGCTCACCACGAGCGTCGGAGGGCTACACCTTC.